Shown below are 8 T cell receptor beta chains from a single sample sequenced in a study of OX40 agonist ivuxolimab in advanced cancers. Receptor libraries were prepared by the immunoSEQ multiplex PCR assay. TCRdb carries this immuneACCESS record with in-frame sequences only. Its versions omit some clonotypes, under half of them owing to an unresolved V gene in the studies checked, with the rest unexplained. The sample records tens of thousands of clones, around four fifths of which are singletons. The ten largest clones represent roughly 1.1% of the sample. Sample: CD4+ or CD8+ T cells sorted from blood, taken in a trial of the OX40 agonist ivuxolimab. The receptors here all came from an adult with an advanced solid tumor such as melanoma, head and neck, liver or kidney cancer.

This sequence joins TRBV18 and TRBJ2-2; 9 bases agree with TRBD1. The trim removed 3 bases at V and 5 bases at J, leaving 4 bases unmatched. CDR1 and CDR2 from the germline V gene are KGHSH and LQKENI. The CDR3 spans 15 residues. CDR3 loop: CASSPGTGRTGELFF. In nucleotides, the CDR3 is TGTGCCAGCTCACCTGGGACAGGGCGTACCGGGGAGCTGTTTTTT.

V usage is TRBV5-1 and J usage is TRBJ2-5; TRBD2 might be the D (7 bases). The CDR3 is 15 residues long. CDR1 and CDR2 from the germline V gene are SGHRS and YFSETQ. Trimming left V 2 bases short and J 1 base short, with 12 bases between. CDR3 bases: TGCGCCAGCAGCTTTAGGGGGGGTAGCCAAGAGACCCAGTACTTC. Residues: CASSFRGGSQETQYF.

The chain couples TRBV28 to TRBJ2-3; 9 nucleotides agree with TRBD1. CDR1 and CDR2 (germline): MDHEN, SYDVKM. Germline trimming cut 6 bases from V and 3 bases from J; bases unmatched to any gene: 10. This CDR3 is built from 16 residues. CDR3 amino acids: CASSSPGTGLTDTQYF. CDR3 nucleotide sequence: TGTGCCAGCAGCTCCCCCGGGACAGGGCTTACAGATACGCAGTATTTT.

V usage is TRBV18 and J usage is TRBJ2-1, with D uncertain. The germline CDR1 and CDR2 sequences are KGHSH and LQKENI. This CDR3 has 12 residues. V dropped 6 bases and J dropped 4 bases, with 7 bases sitting between them. CDR3 DNA sequence: TGTGCCAGCTCGACGGAGTACAATGAGCAGTTCTTC. Amino acid sequence: CASSTEYNEQFF.

The chain joins TRBV2 to TRBJ2-2, with 8 nucleotides matching TRBD1. CDR3 length: 16 amino acids. The germline CDR1 and CDR2 sequences are SNHLY and FYNNEI. V dropped 5 bases and J dropped 0; count of bases not matched to a gene: 5. CDR3: CASSQRTGTNTGELFF. The CDR3 DNA is TGTGCCAGCAGTCAAAGGACAGGGACGAACACCGGGGAGCTGTTTTTT.

This clone was picked up a small number of times. This chain uses TRBV27 with TRBJ1-6; 7 bases line up with TRBD1. With V trimmed by 6 bases and J by 7 bases, 3 bases remained unmatched. Looked up from germline, CDR1 is MNHEY and CDR2 is SMNVEV (reference sequence). This CDR3 is 13 amino acids long. CDR3 amino acids: CASSRDRNSPLHF. The CDR3 DNA is TGTGCCAGCAGCCGGGACAGAAATTCACCCCTCCACTTT.

This chain joins TRBV5-1 and TRBJ2-7; D gene ambiguous. Trimming took 4 bases from V and 7 from J, leaving 0 bases between them. Germline V CDR1 and CDR2: SGHRS, YFSETQ. The CDR3 is made up of 8 amino acids. The CDR3 loop is CASSEQYV. In nucleotides, the CDR3 is TGCGCCAGCAGCGAGCAGTACGTC.

V and J are TRBV28 and TRBJ1-4, with D perhaps TRBD1 (5 bases). The CDR3 is 16 amino acids. The V and J ends lost 0 bases and 5 bases respectively, with 13 bases between them. CDR1 is MDHEN and CDR2 is SYDVKM in the germline V gene. CDR3 sequence (DNA): TGTGCCAGCAGTTTATGGGGTCGGAGGGGAAATGAAAAACTGTTTTTT. This encodes CASSLWGRRGNEKLFF.